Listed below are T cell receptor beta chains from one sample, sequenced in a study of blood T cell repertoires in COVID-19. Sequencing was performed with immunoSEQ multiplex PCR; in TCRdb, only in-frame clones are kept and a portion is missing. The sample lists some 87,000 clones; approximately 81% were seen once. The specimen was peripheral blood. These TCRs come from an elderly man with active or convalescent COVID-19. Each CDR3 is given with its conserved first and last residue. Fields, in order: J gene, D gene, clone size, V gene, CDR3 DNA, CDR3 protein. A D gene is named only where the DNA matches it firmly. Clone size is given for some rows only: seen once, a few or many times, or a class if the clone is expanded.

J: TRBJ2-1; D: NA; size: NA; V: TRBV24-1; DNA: TGTGCCACCAGTGACCCCGTTCTAAGCTCCTACAATGAGCAGTTCTTC; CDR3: CATSDPVLSSYNEQFF
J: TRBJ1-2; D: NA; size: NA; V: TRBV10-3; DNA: TGTGCCATCAGTGCCCGGGGGGCAGCTCCTGCAGCTAACTATGGCTACACCTTC; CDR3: CAISARGAAPAANYGYTF
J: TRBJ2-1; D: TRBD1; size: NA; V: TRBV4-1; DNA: TGCGCCAGCAGCCAAGGGGCCTCTGTAGGAAGACAGGGCCATTCCTACAATGAGCAGTTCTTC; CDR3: CASSQGASVGRQGHSYNEQFF
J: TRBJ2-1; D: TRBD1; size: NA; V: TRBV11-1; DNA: TGTGCCAGCAGCGATCGGACAGGGGGCGGCTACAATGAGCAGTTCTTC; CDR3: CASSDRTGGGYNEQFF
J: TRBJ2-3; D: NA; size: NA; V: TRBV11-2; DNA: TGTGCCAGCAGCTTGTTAGCAGAAAGCACAGATACGCAGTATTTT; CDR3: CASSLLAESTDTQYF
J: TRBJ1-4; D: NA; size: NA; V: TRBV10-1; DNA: TGCGCCAGCAGTGATCCAGGAACTAATGAAAAACTGTTTTTT; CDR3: CASSDPGTNEKLFF
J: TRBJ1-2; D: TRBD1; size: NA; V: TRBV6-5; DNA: TGTGCCAGCAGTCCAGGGGGGTTTCTGGACTATGGCTACACCTTC; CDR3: CASSPGGFLDYGYTF
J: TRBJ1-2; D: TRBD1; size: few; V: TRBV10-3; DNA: TGTGCCATCAGTGAGTCGACAGGGGACGGCTACACCTTC; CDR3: CAISESTGDGYTF
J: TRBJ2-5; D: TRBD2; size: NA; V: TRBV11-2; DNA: TGTGCCAGCAGCTACCCCACTAGCGGGGGCCAAGAGACCCAGTACTTC; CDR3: CASSYPTSGGQETQYF
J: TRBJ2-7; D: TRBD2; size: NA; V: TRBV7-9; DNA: TGTGCCAGCAGCTATAGCGGGGGAGCTAGCGAGCAGTACTTC; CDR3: CASSYSGGASEQYF
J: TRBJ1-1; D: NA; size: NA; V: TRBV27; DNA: TGTGCCAGCAGCCTCAGGGGTGCGAACACTGAAGCTTTCTTT; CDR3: CASSLRGANTEAFF
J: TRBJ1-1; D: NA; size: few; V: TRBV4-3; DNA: TGCGCCAGCAGCCAAAGACGGGTGGGCACTGAAGCTTTCTTT; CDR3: CASSQRRVGTEAFF
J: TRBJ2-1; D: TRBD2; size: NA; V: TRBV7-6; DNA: TGTGCCAGCAGCTTAGTACTAGCGGGGGGGCCTCTAAATGAGCAGTTCTTC; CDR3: CASSLVLAGGPLNEQFF
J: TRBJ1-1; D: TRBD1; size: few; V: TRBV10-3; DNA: TGTGCCATTACTCAACAGGGGGGCACTGAAGCTTTCTTT; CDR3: CAITQQGGTEAFF
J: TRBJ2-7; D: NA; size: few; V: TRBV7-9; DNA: TGTGCCAGCAGCTCCTCCAGGGGCTACGAGCAGTACTTC; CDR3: CASSSSRGYEQYF
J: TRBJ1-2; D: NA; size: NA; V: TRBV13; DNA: TGTGCCAGCAGCTTAGGTGTAAACGAAGGGAGGGGCTACACCTTC; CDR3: CASSLGVNEGRGYTF
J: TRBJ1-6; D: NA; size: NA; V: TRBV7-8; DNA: TGTGCCAGCAGCTTAGCGGGGGCGGATTCACCCCTCCACTTT; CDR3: CASSLAGADSPLHF
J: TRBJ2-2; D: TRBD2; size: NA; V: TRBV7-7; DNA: TGTGCCAGCAGCCTAAGCGGGGGGCCGAACACCGGGGAGCTGTTTTTT; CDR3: CASSLSGGPNTGELFF
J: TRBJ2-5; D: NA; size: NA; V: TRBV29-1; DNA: TGCAGCGTTGGGGGGACATTCCAAGAGACCCAGTACTTC; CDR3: CSVGGTFQETQYF
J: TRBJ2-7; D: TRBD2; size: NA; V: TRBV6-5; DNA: TGTGCCATCGCTAGCGGGGGGGCCTACGAGCAGTACTTC; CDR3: CAIASGGAYEQYF
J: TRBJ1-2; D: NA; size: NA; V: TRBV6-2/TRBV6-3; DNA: TGTGCCAGCAGTTACCTCAGGGATGGCTACACCTTC; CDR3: CASSYLRDGYTF
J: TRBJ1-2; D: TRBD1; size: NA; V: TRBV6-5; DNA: TGTGCCAGCAGTTACTCGCACAGGGGGCGAGGCTACACCTTC; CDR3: CASSYSHRGRGYTF
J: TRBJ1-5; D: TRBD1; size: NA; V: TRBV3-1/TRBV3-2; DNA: TGTGCCAGCAGCCAATCGGGACAGGGGGCTGGTCAGCCCCAGCATTTT; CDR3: CASSQSGQGAGQPQHF
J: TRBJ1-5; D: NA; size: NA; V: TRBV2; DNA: TGTGCCAGCAGTGAAGGGGGCAGTCAGCCCCAGCATTTT; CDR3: CASSEGGSQPQHF
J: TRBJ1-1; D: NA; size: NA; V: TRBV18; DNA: TGTGCCAGCTCACCCCGCAGGACTAACACTGAAGCTTTCTTT; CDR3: CASSPRRTNTEAFF
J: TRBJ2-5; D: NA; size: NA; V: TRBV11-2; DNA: TGTGCCAGCAGCTTAGATCTACCCCCGGGGACCCAGTACTTC; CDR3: CASSLDLPPGTQYF
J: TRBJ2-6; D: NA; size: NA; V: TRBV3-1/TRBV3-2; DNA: TGTGCCAGCAGCGCGTTCCAGGGTTCCGGGGCCAACGTCCTGACTTTC; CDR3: CASSAFQGSGANVLTF
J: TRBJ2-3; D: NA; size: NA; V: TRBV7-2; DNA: TGTGCCAGCAGCACTCGCACAGATACGCAGTATTTT; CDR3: CASSTRTDTQYF
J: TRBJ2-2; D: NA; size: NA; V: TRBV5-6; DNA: TGTGCCAGCAGCTTCCGATACGGCACCGGGGAGCTGTTTTTT; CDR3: CASSFRYGTGELFF
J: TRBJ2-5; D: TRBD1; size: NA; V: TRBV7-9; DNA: TGTGCCAGCAGCTACCTAGGGGGACAGGGCGCAGAGACCCAGTACTTC; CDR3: CASSYLGGQGAETQYF
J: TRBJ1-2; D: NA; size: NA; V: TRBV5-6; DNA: TGTGCCAGCAGCGGACAGTCCTTCTGGACCTTC; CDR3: CASSGQSFWTF
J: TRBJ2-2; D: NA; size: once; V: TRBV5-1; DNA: TGCGCCAGCAGCTTCGAACAGCTGGAAACCGGGGAGCTGTTTTTT; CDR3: CASSFEQLETGELFF
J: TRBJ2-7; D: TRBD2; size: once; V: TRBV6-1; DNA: TGTGCCAGCAGTGACCTTTTGAGCGGGGGGGCCTACGAGCAGTACTTC; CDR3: CASSDLLSGGAYEQYF
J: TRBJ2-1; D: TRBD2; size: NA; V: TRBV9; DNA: TGTGCCAGCAGCGTAGTTCAAAGCGGGGGATACAATGAGCAGTTCTTC; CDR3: CASSVVQSGGYNEQFF
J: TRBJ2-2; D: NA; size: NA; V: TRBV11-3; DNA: TGTGCCAGCAGCCGCGACTCTACCGGGGAGCTGTTTTTT; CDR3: CASSRDSTGELFF
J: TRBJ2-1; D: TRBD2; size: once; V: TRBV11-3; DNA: TGTGCCAGCAGCTCGACTAGCGGGGCACCCTCCGATGAGCAGTTCTTC; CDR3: CASSSTSGAPSDEQFF
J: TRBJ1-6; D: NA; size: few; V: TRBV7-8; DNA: TGTGCCAGCAGCTTAGCGCTACAGGGTTTGGGTTCACCCCTCCACTTT; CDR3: CASSLALQGLGSPLHF
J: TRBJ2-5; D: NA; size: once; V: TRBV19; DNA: TGTGCCAGTAGCCATGGTCCGGCGCGGGAGACCCAGTACTTC; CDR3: CASSHGPARETQYF
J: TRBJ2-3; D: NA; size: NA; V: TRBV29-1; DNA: TGCAGCGTTGAACACGGGGCAGATACGCAGTATTTT; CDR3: CSVEHGADTQYF
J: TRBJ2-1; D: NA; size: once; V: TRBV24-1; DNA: TGTGCCACCGCGACAGGACCTTGGGATGAGCAGTTCTTC; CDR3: CATATGPWDEQFF
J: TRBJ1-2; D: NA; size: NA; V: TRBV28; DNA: TGTGCCAGCAGCCGAGAAGATTATGGCTACACCTTC; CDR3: CASSREDYGYTF
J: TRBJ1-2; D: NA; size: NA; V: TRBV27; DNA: TGTGCCAGCAGTTTAAGGCGGGGCTATGGCTACACCTTC; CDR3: CASSLRRGYGYTF
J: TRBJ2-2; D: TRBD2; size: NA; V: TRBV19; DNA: TGTGCCAGCAAACTAGCGGGGGCCACCGGGGAGCTGTTTTTT; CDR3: CASKLAGATGELFF
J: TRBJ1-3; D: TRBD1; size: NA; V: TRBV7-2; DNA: TGTGCCAGCAGCTTAGAGGGGGCAGGGGGCAGTGGAAACACCATATATTTT; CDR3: CASSLEGAGGSGNTIYF
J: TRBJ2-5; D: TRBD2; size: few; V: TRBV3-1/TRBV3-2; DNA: TGTGCCAGCAGCCCCGCTAGCGGGGGGACCCAAGAGACCCAGTACTTC; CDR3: CASSPASGGTQETQYF
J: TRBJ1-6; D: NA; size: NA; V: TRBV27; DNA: TGTGCCAGCAGTTTATCAGTTCAGGGTTCACCCCTCCACTTT; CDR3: CASSLSVQGSPLHF
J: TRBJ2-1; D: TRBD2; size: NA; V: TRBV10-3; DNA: TGTGCCATCAGTGACGGACTAGCGGCTGAGCAGTTCTTC; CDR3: CAISDGLAAEQFF
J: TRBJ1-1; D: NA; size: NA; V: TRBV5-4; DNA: TGTGCCAGCAGCGTCGACAGGAACACTGAAGCTTTCTTT; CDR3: CASSVDRNTEAFF
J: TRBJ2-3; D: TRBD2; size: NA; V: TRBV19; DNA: TGTGCCAGTAGTGGCGGGAGTAACGCAGATACGCAGTATTTT; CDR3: CASSGGSNADTQYF
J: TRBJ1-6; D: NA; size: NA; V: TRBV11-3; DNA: TGTGCCAGCAGCTCCGGGAATAATAATTCACCCCTCCACTTT; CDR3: CASSSGNNNSPLHF
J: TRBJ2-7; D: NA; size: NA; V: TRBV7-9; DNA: TGTGCCAGCAGCCTGGAGGTATCGTACGAGCAGTACTTC; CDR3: CASSLEVSYEQYF